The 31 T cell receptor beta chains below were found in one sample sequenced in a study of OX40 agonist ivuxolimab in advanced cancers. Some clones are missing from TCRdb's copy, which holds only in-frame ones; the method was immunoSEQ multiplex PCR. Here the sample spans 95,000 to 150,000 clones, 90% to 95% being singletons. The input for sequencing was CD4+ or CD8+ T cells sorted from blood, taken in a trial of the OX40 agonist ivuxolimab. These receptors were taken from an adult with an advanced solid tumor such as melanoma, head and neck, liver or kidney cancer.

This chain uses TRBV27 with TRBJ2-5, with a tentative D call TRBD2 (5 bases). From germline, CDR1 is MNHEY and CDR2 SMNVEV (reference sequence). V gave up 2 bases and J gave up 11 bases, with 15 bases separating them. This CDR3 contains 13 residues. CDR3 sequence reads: CASSLNLSGKQYF. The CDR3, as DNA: TGTGCCAGCAGTTTAAATTTGTCGGGGAAGCAGTACTTC.

The CDR3 reads CASSEPGGTEAFF. For the CDR3, the DNA is TGTGCCAGCAGTGAACCCGGGGGGACTGAAGCTTTCTTT. The chain combines TRBV6-1 with TRBJ1-1; perhaps TRBD1 as D (5 bases). The V and J ends lost 2 bases and 5 bases respectively, with 9 bases between them. Germline lookup yields CDR1 MNHNS and CDR2 SASEGT. The CDR3 runs 13 residues.

CDR3 loop: CASRASDTQYF. CDR3 coding DNA: TGTGCCAGCAGGGCGTCAGATACGCAGTATTTT. The chain joins TRBV28 to TRBJ2-3; D gene ambiguous. Germline assignment: CDR1 MDHEN and CDR2 SYDVKM. This CDR3 is built from 11 residues. The V end lost 6 bases, the J end lost 4 bases, and 5 bases lay between the germline ends. Full variable domain (missing parts from reference TRBV28 and TRBJ2-3): DVKVTQSSRYLVKRTGEKVFLECVQDMDHENMFWYRQDPGLGLRLIYFSYDVKMKEKGDIPEGYSVSREKKERFSLILESASTNQTSMYLCASRASDTQYFGPGTRLTVL.

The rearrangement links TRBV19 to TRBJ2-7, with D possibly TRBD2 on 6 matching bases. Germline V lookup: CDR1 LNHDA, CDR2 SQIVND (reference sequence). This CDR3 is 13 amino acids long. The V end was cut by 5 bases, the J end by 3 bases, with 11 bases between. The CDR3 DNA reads TGTGCCAGTAGTTCAGGAGGGAACTACGAGCAGTACTTC. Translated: CASSSGGNYEQYF.

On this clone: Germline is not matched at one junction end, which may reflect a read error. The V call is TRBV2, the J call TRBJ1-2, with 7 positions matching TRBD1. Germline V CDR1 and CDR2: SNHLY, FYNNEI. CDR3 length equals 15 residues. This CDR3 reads CASSDPGQTKYGYTF. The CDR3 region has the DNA TGTGCCAGCAGTGATCCGGGACAGACTAAATATGGCTACACCTTC.

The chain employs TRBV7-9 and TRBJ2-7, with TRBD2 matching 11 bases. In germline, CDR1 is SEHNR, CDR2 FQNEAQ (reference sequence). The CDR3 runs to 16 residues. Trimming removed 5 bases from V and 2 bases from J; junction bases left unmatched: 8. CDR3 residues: CASSLPGLAAPYEQYF. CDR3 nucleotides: TGTGCCAGCAGCCTACCGGGACTAGCGGCACCCTACGAGCAGTACTTC.

This chain's CDR3 is CASSVVAGVEETQYF. In DNA, the CDR3 is TGTGCCAGCAGCGTAGTAGCGGGGGTGGAAGAGACCCAGTACTTC. The chain carries TRBV9 and TRBJ2-5; TRBD2 matches 9 bases. This CDR3 has 15 amino acids. V lost 0 bases to trimming and J lost 3 bases; unmatched junction nucleotides: 3. CDR1 is SGDLS, CDR2 YYNGEE, per germline.

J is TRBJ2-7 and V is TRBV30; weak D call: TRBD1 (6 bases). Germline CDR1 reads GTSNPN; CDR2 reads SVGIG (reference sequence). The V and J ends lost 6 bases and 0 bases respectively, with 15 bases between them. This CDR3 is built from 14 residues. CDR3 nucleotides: TGTGCCTGCTCCGGGACACCCTCCTCCTACGAGCAGTACTTC. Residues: CACSGTPSSYEQYF.

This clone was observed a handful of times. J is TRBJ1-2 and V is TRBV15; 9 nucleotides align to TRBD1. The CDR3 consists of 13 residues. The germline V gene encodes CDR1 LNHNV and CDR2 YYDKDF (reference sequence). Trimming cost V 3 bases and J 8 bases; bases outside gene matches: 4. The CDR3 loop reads CATSRGQGEGYTF. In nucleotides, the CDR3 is TGTGCCACCAGCAGGGGACAGGGCGAAGGCTACACCTTC.

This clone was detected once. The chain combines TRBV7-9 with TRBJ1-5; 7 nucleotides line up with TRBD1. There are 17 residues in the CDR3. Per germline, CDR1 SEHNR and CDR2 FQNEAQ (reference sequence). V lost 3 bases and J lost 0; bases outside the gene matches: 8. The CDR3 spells CASSFAGQRNSNQPQHF. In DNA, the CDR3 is TGTGCCAGCAGCTTCGCGGGACAGCGGAATAGCAATCAGCCCCAGCATTTT.

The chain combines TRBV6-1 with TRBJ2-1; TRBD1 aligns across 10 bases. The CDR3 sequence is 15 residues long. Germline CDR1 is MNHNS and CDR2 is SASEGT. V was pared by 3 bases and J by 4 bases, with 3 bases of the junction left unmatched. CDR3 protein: CASSEGQGPYNEQFF. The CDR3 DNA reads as TGTGCCAGCAGTGAGGGACAGGGGCCTTACAATGAGCAGTTCTTC.

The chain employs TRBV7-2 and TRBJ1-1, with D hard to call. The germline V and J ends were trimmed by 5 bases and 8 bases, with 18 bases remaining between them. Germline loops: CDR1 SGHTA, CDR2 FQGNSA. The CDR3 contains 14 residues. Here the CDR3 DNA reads TGTGCCAGCAGCGGATACCAGGCATCTACGGAAGCTTTCTTT. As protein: CASSGYQASTEAFF.

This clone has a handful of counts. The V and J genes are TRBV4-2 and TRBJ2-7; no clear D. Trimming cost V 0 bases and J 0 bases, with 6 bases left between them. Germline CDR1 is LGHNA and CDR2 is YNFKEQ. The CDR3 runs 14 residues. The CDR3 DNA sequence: TGTGCCAGCAGCCAAGAATCGAGCTCCTACGAGCAGTACTTC. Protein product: CASSQESSSYEQYF.

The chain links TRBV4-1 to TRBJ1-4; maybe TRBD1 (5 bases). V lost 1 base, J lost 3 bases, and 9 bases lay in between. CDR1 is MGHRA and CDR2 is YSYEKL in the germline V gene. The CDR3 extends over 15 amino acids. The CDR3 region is CASSQVGTANEKLFF. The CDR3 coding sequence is TGCGCCAGCAGCCAAGTCGGGACTGCTAATGAAAAACTGTTTTTT.

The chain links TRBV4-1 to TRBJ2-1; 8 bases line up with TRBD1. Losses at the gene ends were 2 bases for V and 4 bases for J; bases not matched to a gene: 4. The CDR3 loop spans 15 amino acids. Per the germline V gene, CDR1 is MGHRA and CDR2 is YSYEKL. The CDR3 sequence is CASSQWTGSYNEQFF. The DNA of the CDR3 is TGCGCCAGCAGCCAATGGACAGGGTCTTACAATGAGCAGTTCTTC.

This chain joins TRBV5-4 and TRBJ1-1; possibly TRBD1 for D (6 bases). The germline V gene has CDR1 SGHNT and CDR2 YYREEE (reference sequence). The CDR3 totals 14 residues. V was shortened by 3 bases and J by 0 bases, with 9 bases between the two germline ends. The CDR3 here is CASSSQGMNTEAFF. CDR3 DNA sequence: TGTGCCAGCAGCTCACAGGGTATGAACACTGAAGCTTTCTTT.

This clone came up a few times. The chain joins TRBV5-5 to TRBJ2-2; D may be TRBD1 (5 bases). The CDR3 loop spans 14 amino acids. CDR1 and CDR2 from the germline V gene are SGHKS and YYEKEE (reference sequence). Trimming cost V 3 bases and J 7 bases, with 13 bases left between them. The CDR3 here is CASSYGQRGGELFF. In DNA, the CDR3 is TGTGCCAGCAGCTATGGGCAAAGGGGCGGGGAGCTGTTTTTT.

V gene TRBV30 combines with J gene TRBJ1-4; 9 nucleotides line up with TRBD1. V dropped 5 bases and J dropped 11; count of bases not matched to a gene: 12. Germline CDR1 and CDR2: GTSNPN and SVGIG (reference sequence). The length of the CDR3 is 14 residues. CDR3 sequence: CAWSPGTGYQKLFF. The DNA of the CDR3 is TGTGCCTGGTCTCCCGGGACAGGGTACCAGAAACTGTTTTTT.

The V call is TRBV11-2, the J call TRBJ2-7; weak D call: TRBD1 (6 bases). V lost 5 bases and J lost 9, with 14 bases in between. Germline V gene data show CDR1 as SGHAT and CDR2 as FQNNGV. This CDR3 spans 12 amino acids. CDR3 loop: CASSQQGWGQYF. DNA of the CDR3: TGTGCCAGCAGCCAACAGGGCTGGGGGCAGTACTTC.

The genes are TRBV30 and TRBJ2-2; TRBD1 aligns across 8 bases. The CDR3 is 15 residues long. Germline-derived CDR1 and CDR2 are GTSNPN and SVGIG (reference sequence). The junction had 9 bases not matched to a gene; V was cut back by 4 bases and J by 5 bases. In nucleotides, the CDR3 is TGTGCCTGGACCCCACGGACAGGGATGACCGGGGAGCTGTTTTTT. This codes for CAWTPRTGMTGELFF.

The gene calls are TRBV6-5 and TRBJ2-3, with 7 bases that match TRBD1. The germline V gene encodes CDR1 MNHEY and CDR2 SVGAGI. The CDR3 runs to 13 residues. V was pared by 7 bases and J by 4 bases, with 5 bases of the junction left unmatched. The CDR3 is CASKRGQADTQYF. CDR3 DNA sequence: TGTGCCAGCAAAAGGGGGCAAGCAGATACGCAGTATTTT.

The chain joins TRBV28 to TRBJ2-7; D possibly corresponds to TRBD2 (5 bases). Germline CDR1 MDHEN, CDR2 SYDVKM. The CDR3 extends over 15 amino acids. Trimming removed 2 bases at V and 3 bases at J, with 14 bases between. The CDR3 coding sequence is TGTGCCAGCAGTTTACCCCGGGGTAGAAACTACGAGCAGTACTTC. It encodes CASSLPRGRNYEQYF.

The CDR3 region is CASSAPQGIRTDTQYF. The CDR3 region has the DNA TGTGCCAGCAGCGCACCACAGGGGATACGCACAGATACGCAGTATTTT. This chain joins TRBV9 and TRBJ2-3; 7 nucleotides match TRBD1. Trimming at V came to 3 bases and at J to 1 base, leaving 8 bases not matched to a gene. CDR3 length: 16 amino acids. Per germline, CDR1 SGDLS and CDR2 YYNGEE.

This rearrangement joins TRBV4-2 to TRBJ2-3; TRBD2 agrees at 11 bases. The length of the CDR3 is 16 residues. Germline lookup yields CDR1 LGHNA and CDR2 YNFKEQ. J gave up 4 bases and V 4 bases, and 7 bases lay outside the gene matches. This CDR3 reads CASSRKVAGGADTQYF. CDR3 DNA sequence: TGTGCCAGCAGCCGGAAGGTAGCGGGGGGGGCAGATACGCAGTATTTT.

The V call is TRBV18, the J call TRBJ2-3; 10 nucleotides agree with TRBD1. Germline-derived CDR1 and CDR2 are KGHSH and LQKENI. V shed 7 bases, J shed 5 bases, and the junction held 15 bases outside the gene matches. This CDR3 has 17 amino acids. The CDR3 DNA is TGTGCCAGCTATCCACGGGACAGGGGACTTCTTGGAGATACGCAGTATTTT. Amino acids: CASYPRDRGLLGDTQYF.

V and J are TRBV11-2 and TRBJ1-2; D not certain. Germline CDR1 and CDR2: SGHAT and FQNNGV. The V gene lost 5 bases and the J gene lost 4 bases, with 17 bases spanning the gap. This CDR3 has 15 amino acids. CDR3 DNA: TGTGCCAGCAGCAAGGCTGTGATAGCAAGCTATGGCTACACCTTC. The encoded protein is CASSKAVIASYGYTF.

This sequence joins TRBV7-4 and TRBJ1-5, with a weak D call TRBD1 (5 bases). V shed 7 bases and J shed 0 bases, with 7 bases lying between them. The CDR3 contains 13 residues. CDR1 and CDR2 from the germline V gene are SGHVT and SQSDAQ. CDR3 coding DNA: TGTGCCAGCACCAGGGTTAGCAATCAGCCCCAGCATTTT. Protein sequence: CASTRVSNQPQHF.

The CDR3 loop is CASSLEGSGEAFF. In nucleotides, the CDR3 is TGTGCCAGCAGCCTCGAGGGGAGTGGTGAAGCTTTCTTT. The J gene is TRBJ1-1, the V gene TRBV7-2, with D perhaps TRBD1 (5 bases). The CDR3 runs to 13 residues. CDR1 and CDR2 from the germline V gene are SGHTA and FQGNSA. Deletions cut 5 bases from V and 7 bases from J, with 14 bases between.

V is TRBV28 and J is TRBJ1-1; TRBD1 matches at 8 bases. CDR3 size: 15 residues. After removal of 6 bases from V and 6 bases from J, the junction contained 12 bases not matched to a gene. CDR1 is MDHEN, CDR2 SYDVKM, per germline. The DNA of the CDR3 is TGTGCCAGCAGCTACAGGGGGGACTATAAACCTGAAGCTTTCTTT. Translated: CASSYRGDYKPEAFF.

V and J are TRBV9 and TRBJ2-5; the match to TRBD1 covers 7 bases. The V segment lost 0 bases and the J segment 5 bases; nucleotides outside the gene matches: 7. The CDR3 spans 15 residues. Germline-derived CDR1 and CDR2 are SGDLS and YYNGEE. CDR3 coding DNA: TGTGCCAGCAGCGTAGAGGGGGCCCAGGTGGAGACCCAGTACTTC. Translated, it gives CASSVEGAQVETQYF. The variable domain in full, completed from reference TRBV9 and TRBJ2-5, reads DSGVTQTPKHLITATGQRVTLRCSPRSGDLSVYWYQQSLDQGLQFLIQYYNGEERAKGNILERFSAQQFPDLHSELNLSSLELGDSALYFCASSVEGAQVETQYFGPGTRLLVL.

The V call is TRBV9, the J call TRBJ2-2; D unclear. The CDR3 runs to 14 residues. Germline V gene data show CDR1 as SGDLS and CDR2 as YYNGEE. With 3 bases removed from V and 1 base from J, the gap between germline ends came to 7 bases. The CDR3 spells CASSEYQNTGELFF. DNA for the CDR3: TGTGCCAGCAGCGAGTACCAGAACACCGGGGAGCTGTTTTTT.